This is a list of T cell receptor beta chains from one sample in a study of T cell repertoires in cytomegalovirus infection. MiXCR, run by TCRdb on the reads, gives a single entry per CDR3 protein. The repertoire includes 600,000 to 700,000 distinct CDR3 sequences, around 31% of them detected once, and 18% sits in the top ten. These TCRs are of unknown antigen specificity. The specimen comprised cultured PBMCs, sampled from culture after CMV antigen stimulation. The receptors come from a human donor in good health (CMV status not recorded). Some clones in this sample may be carry-over from other donors' samples. Each CDR3 is given with its conserved first and last residue. The D gene is left open where the match is weak. Clone size is not always given. Where it is, it says once, few, many or a class for expanded clones.

v_call: TRBV4-3; clone_size: NA; d_call: TRBD1; j_call: TRBJ1-1; cdr3_aa: CASSLGTGVIGTEAFF; cdr3_nt: TGCGCCAGCAGCCTCGGGACAGGGGTCATAGGCACTGAAGCTTTCTTT
v_call: TRBV20-1; clone_size: NA; d_call: TRBD1; j_call: TRBJ2-7; cdr3_aa: CSARGDGQAVYEQYF; cdr3_nt: TGCAGTGCTAGGGGTGACGGACAGGCAGTTTACGAGCAGTACTTC
v_call: TRBV20-1; clone_size: once; d_call: TRBD1; j_call: TRBJ2-3; cdr3_aa: CSATTGVSDTQYF; cdr3_nt: TGCAGTGCTACCACAGGGGTGTCAGATACGCAGTATTTT
v_call: TRBV4-1; clone_size: NA; d_call: TRBD2; j_call: TRBJ2-1; cdr3_aa: CASSQQRTSGRNEQFF; cdr3_nt: TGCGCCAGCAGCCAACAACGGACTAGCGGGAGGAATGAGCAGTTCTTC
v_call: TRBV7-8; clone_size: many; d_call: TRBD2; j_call: TRBJ2-1; cdr3_aa: CASSLLAGGLDEQFF; cdr3_nt: TGTGCCAGCAGCCTACTAGCGGGGGGGCTCGATGAGCAGTTCTTC
v_call: TRBV20-1; clone_size: NA; d_call: NA; j_call: TRBJ2-3; cdr3_aa: CSATRGWDYPSSTDTQYF; cdr3_nt: TGCAGTGCTACCAGGGGCTGGGACTACCCTTCTAGCACAGATACGCAGTATTTT
v_call: TRBV12-3/TRBV12-4; clone_size: once; d_call: NA; j_call: TRBJ2-3; cdr3_aa: CASSRHGGVTDTQYF; cdr3_nt: TGTGCCAGCAGTCGACACGGGGGTGTCACAGATACGCAGTATTTT
v_call: TRBV5-1; clone_size: NA; d_call: NA; j_call: TRBJ1-1; cdr3_aa: CASSGGLGDEAFF; cdr3_nt: TGCGCCAGCAGCGGGGGCCTGGGGGATGAAGCTTTCTTT
v_call: TRBV28; clone_size: few; d_call: NA; j_call: TRBJ1-5; cdr3_aa: CASRSELQPQHF; cdr3_nt: TGTGCCAGCAGATCTGAGCTTCAGCCCCAGCATTTT
v_call: TRBV14; clone_size: few; d_call: NA; j_call: TRBJ1-5; cdr3_aa: CASSPERSSESNQPQHF; cdr3_nt: TGTGCCAGCAGCCCAGAGCGGTCTTCGGAGAGCAATCAGCCCCAGCATTTT
v_call: TRBV3-1; clone_size: many; d_call: NA; j_call: TRBJ2-3; cdr3_aa: CASSPSRSADTQYF; cdr3_nt: TGTGCCAGCAGCCCCAGCCGTTCCGCAGATACGCAGTATTTT
v_call: TRBV6-2/TRBV6-3; clone_size: few; d_call: TRBD2; j_call: TRBJ2-3; cdr3_aa: CASNRAGGPDTQYF; cdr3_nt: TGTGCCAGCAATAGAGCGGGAGGGCCAGATACGCAGTATTTT
v_call: TRBV7-9; clone_size: once; d_call: TRBD2; j_call: TRBJ2-1; cdr3_aa: CASSLNPGLAGDEQFF; cdr3_nt: TGTGCCAGCAGCCTCAACCCGGGACTAGCGGGAGATGAGCAGTTCTTC
v_call: TRBV7-2; clone_size: many; d_call: NA; j_call: TRBJ2-3; cdr3_aa: CASSAGRGRGDTQYF; cdr3_nt: TGTGCCAGCAGCGCAGGGAGGGGGCGCGGAGATACGCAGTATTTT
v_call: TRBV11-1; clone_size: few; d_call: TRBD1; j_call: TRBJ1-1; cdr3_aa: CASSPGTAAAGTEAFF; cdr3_nt: TGTGCCAGCAGCCCCGGGACAGCCGCCGCAGGGACTGAAGCTTTCTTT
v_call: TRBV2; clone_size: once; d_call: NA; j_call: TRBJ2-6; cdr3_aa: CASKTAPSGANVLTF; cdr3_nt: TGTGCCAGCAAAACAGCACCCTCTGGGGCCAACGTCCTGACTTTC
v_call: TRBV10-3; clone_size: NA; d_call: NA; j_call: TRBJ2-1; cdr3_aa: CAMGRGGDEQFF; cdr3_nt: TGTGCCATGGGACGAGGGGGGGATGAGCAGTTCTTC
v_call: TRBV19; clone_size: NA; d_call: NA; j_call: TRBJ2-6; cdr3_aa: CASSIDRYVSGANVLTF; cdr3_nt: TGTGCCAGTAGTATAGATCGGTACGTCTCTGGGGCCAACGTCCTGACTTTC
v_call: TRBV7-9; clone_size: many; d_call: NA; j_call: TRBJ2-3; cdr3_aa: CASSSAWASTDTQYF; cdr3_nt: TGTGCCAGCAGCTCGGCCTGGGCCTCCACAGATACGCAGTATTTT
v_call: TRBV12-3/TRBV12-4; clone_size: few; d_call: NA; j_call: TRBJ2-7; cdr3_aa: CASSPRFGYEQYF; cdr3_nt: TGTGCCAGCAGCCCCCGTTTTGGCTACGAGCAGTACTTC
v_call: TRBV20-1; clone_size: NA; d_call: NA; j_call: TRBJ1-1; cdr3_aa: CSASLVTEAFF; cdr3_nt: TGCAGTGCTTCCTTAGTCACTGAAGCTTTCTTT
v_call: TRBV7-6; clone_size: few; d_call: NA; j_call: TRBJ2-5; cdr3_aa: CASSLYFWSGQQETQYF; cdr3_nt: TGTGCCAGCAGCTTATACTTTTGGTCCGGACAGCAAGAGACCCAGTACTTC
v_call: TRBV7-6; clone_size: NA; d_call: NA; j_call: TRBJ2-4; cdr3_aa: CASSPTGTTRPLAKNIQYF; cdr3_nt: TGTGCCAGCAGCCCGACCGGGACGACCCGCCCCTTAGCCAAAAACATTCAGTACTTC
v_call: TRBV19; clone_size: NA; d_call: NA; j_call: TRBJ2-5; cdr3_aa: CASTPGKGRIQETQYF; cdr3_nt: TGTGCCAGTACCCCGGGGAAGGGACGGATACAAGAGACCCAGTACTTC
v_call: TRBV2; clone_size: few; d_call: TRBD1; j_call: TRBJ1-2; cdr3_aa: CATDSTGIGGYTF; cdr3_nt: TGTGCCACCGATTCGACAGGGATCGGGGGCTACACCTTC
v_call: TRBV19; clone_size: NA; d_call: NA; j_call: TRBJ1-6; cdr3_aa: CASSIPDSNSPLHF; cdr3_nt: TGTGCCAGTAGTATCCCCGACTCTAATTCACCCCTCCACTTT
v_call: TRBV5-4; clone_size: NA; d_call: TRBD1; j_call: TRBJ2-3; cdr3_aa: CASSPDREDTQYF; cdr3_nt: TGTGCCAGCAGCCCGGACAGGGAAGATACGCAGTATTTT
v_call: TRBV27; clone_size: NA; d_call: NA; j_call: TRBJ2-7; cdr3_aa: CASSLGMYYEQYF; cdr3_nt: TGTGCCAGCAGTTTAGGGATGTACTACGAGCAGTACTTC
v_call: TRBV12-3/TRBV12-4; clone_size: NA; d_call: TRBD1; j_call: TRBJ2-2; cdr3_aa: CATTDRQGSTGELVF; cdr3_nt: TGTGCCACCACAGACCGACAGGGAAGCACCGGGGAGCTGGTTTTT
v_call: TRBV7-2; clone_size: NA; d_call: NA; j_call: TRBJ2-1; cdr3_aa: CASSSLRRPYNEQFF; cdr3_nt: TGTGCCAGCAGCTCCCTCCGCAGGCCCTACAATGAGCAGTTCTTC
v_call: TRBV7-2; clone_size: NA; d_call: TRBD1; j_call: TRBJ2-7; cdr3_aa: CASSPQTGLYEQYF; cdr3_nt: TGTGCCAGCAGCCCCCAGACAGGGCTTTACGAGCAGTACTTC
v_call: TRBV5-1; clone_size: NA; d_call: TRBD1; j_call: TRBJ1-5; cdr3_aa: CASSYGTDSNQPQHF; cdr3_nt: TGCGCCAGCAGCTATGGGACAGATAGCAATCAGCCCCAGCATTTT
v_call: TRBV7-8; clone_size: many; d_call: NA; j_call: TRBJ2-1; cdr3_aa: CASSLHRATYNEQFF; cdr3_nt: TGTGCCAGCAGCTTACACAGGGCAACCTACAATGAGCAGTTCTTC